The 22 T cell receptor beta chains in this list originate from one sample, sequenced in a study of blood T cells in healthy people across ages. A second PCR, run for about 7 to 11 cycles, used a sample-barcoded 5' primer plus a J-beta primer mix. TCRdb fed the 5' RACE reads into MiXCR, producing one record per CDR3 protein. The sample holds about 800,000 distinct CDR3 sequences, about three fifths seen once. The sequenced material came from blood. The receptor source for this set is a man younger than 45 in good health.

The V and J genes are TRBV7-3 and TRBJ2-2, with D maybe TRBD2 (6 bases). The V and J ends lost 2 bases and 8 bases respectively, with 21 bases between them. Germline lookup yields CDR1 SGHTA and CDR2 FQGTGA. The CDR3 contains 17 residues. DNA for the CDR3: TGTGCCAGCAGCTTAGGCCCCGGGACTTCGATAAATGGGGAGCTGTTTTTT. It yields the protein CASSLGPGTSINGELFF.

Note on this clonotype: The junction does not match germline at one end; this may be a read error. The V gene is TRBV2, the J gene TRBJ2-7; possible D gene TRBD1, 6 bases. This CDR3 is built from 17 residues. The germline V gene encodes CDR1 SNHLY and CDR2 FYNNEI. CDR3 amino acids: CASSMSRQDRSSDEQYF. The CDR3 region has the DNA TGTGCCAGCAGTATGTCCCGACAGGATCGTAGCTCCGACGAGCAGTACTTC.

Of note for this clonotype: At one end the junction does not follow the germline gene, possibly because of a read error. This chain joins TRBV7-7 and TRBJ2-7; no clear D. This CDR3 has 13 amino acids. Germline-derived CDR1 and CDR2 are SSHAT and FNYEAQ (reference sequence). The CDR3 loop reads CASSLTRDYEQYF. The CDR3 coding sequence is TGTGCTAGCAGCTTAACCCGCGACTACGAGCAGTACTTC.

The rearrangement links TRBV19 to TRBJ1-3, with 7 bases that match TRBD1. Trimming removed 9 bases from V and 0 bases from J; junction bases left unmatched: 5. The germline V gene encodes CDR1 LNHDA and CDR2 SQIVND (reference sequence). The CDR3 runs 14 residues. CDR3 coding DNA: TGTGCCAGCGCGGGACAGTACTCTGGAAACACCATATATTTT. Protein product: CASAGQYSGNTIYF.

This clonotype was seen more than once but under ten times. J is TRBJ1-5 and V is TRBV6-2 or TRBV6-3; 7 bases are a match to TRBD1. CDR3 length: 14 amino acids. The V and J ends lost 0 bases and 4 bases, in that order; junction bases with no gene match: 0. Germline V lookup: CDR1 MNHEY, CDR2 SVGEGT. As DNA, the CDR3 is TGTGCCAGCAGTTACTCGACAGGGAATCAGCCCCAGCATTTT. Encoded protein: CASSYSTGNQPQHF.

This clonotype was counted a few times. The CDR3 bases are TGTGCCAGCAGCTCCAGGGAGTGGGGAGATACGCAGTATTTT. It yields the protein CASSSREWGDTQYF. This chain links TRBV7-2 with TRBJ2-3; D tentatively reads TRBD1 or TRBD2 (5 bases each). There are 14 residues in the CDR3. With 4 bases removed from V and 5 bases from J, the gap between germline ends came to 13 bases. Germline V gene lookup returns CDR1 SGHTA and CDR2 FQGNSA.

Of note for this clonotype: A read error may produce the germline difference seen at one junction end. The chain uses TRBV29-1 and TRBJ2-7, with 10 bases that match TRBD2. The CDR3 totals 11 residues. CDR1 and CDR2 from the germline V gene are SQVTM and ANQGSEA. The CDR3 bases are TGCAGCGTTGACCTAGCGGGAGCGGGGTTCTTC. Amino acid sequence: CSVDLAGAGFF.

There are a few counts of this clonotype. The chain recombines TRBV7-2 with TRBJ2-5, with 8 nucleotides matching TRBD2. The J call may be faulty, since TRBJ2-7 better matches the DNA end. The length of the CDR3 is 14 residues. Per the germline V gene, CDR1 is SGHTA and CDR2 is FQGNSA. The CDR3 here is CASSLASGINEQYF. The CDR3 DNA reads TGTGCCAGCAGCTTAGCTAGCGGGATCAACGAGCAGTACTTC.

J is TRBJ2-1 and V is TRBV7-8; TRBD2 agrees at 9 bases. This CDR3 spans 14 amino acids. Germline loops: CDR1 SGHVS, CDR2 FQNEAQ. V dropped 5 bases and J dropped 6; count of bases not matched to a gene: 5. The CDR3 DNA is TGTGCCAGCAGCACCTGGCGGGAGGGCAATGAGCAGTTCTTC. It is translated as CASSTWREGNEQFF.

This chain connects TRBV20-1 to TRBJ2-4; no definite D call. This CDR3 is 15 amino acids long. V gave up 3 bases and J gave up 0 bases, with 12 bases separating them. CDR1 and CDR2 from the germline V gene are DFQATT and SNEGSKA (reference sequence). The CDR3 DNA follows: TGCAGTGCTAGGGATTGGTCCTTAGCCAAAAACATTCAGTACTTC. This sequence encodes CSARDWSLAKNIQYF.

This chain links TRBV5-1 with TRBJ2-7; 13 bases align to TRBD2. Trimming took 2 bases from V and 0 from J; bases not matched to a gene: 5. Germline V gene lookup returns CDR1 SGHRS and CDR2 YFSETQ. The CDR3 runs to 17 residues. The DNA of the CDR3 is TGCGCCAGCAGCTTACGGACTAGCGGGGGAAACTCCTACGAGCAGTACTTC. Protein sequence: CASSLRTSGGNSYEQYF.

This clonotype has more than one count but fewer than ten. The rearrangement joins TRBV2 to TRBJ2-1; tentatively, D is TRBD2 (6 bases). CDR3 length equals 14 residues. Germline V gene sequence: CDR1 SNHLY, CDR2 FYNNEI. Trimming stripped 4 bases from V and 2 bases from J, with 9 bases between. For the CDR3, the DNA is TGTGCCAGCAGTGGGACTAATACCTACAATGAGCAGTTCTTC. It specifies CASSGTNTYNEQFF.

The CDR3 is CASSLLGPSETQYF. CDR3 sequence (DNA): TGTGCCAGCAGCTTATTGGGGCCATCCGAGACCCAGTACTTC. The V gene is TRBV7-2, the J gene TRBJ2-5, with D perhaps TRBD1 (5 bases). V lost 2 bases to trimming and J lost 5 bases, with 12 bases between them. The CDR3 totals 14 residues. Germline loops: CDR1 SGHTA, CDR2 FQGNSA. The whole variable domain, filled in from reference TRBV7-2 and TRBJ2-5, reads GAGVSQSPSNKVTEKGKDVELRCDPISGHTALYWYRQSLGQGLEFLIYFQGNSAPDKSGLPSDRFSAERTGGSVSTLTIQRTQQEDSAVYLCASSLLGPSETQYFGPGTRLLVL.

This clonotype was detected a few times. The rearrangement uses TRBV11-2 and TRBJ2-7; D possibly matches TRBD1 or TRBD2 (7 bases each). CDR3 length: 20 amino acids. V shed 5 bases and J shed 0 bases, with 29 bases lying between them. Germline lookup yields CDR1 SGHAT and CDR2 FQNNGV. CDR3 in DNA: TGTGCCAGCAGCCCCGGGAGGACAGGCCTAAAGTATTACTACTCCTACGAGCAGTACTTC. This sequence encodes CASSPGRTGLKYYYSYEQYF. The full variable domain, completed using reference TRBV11-2 and TRBJ2-7, is EAGVAQSPRYKIIEKRQSVAFWCNPISGHATLYWYQQILGQGPKLLIQFQNNGVVDDSQLPKDRFSAERLKGVDSTLKIQPAKLEDSAVYLCASSPGRTGLKYYYSYEQYFGPGTRLTVT.

This chain uses TRBV28 with TRBJ2-7, with TRBD2 as a possible D gene (5 bases). This CDR3 contains 14 residues. The ends were cut back, 5 bases at V and 1 base at J, with 12 bases in the middle. Germline V gene sequence: CDR1 MDHEN, CDR2 SYDVKM. The CDR3 region is CASSGIARSYEQYF. CDR3 bases: TGTGCCAGCAGTGGCATAGCGAGGTCCTACGAGCAGTACTTC.

The chain recombines TRBV25-1 with TRBJ2-7; 10 bases agree with TRBD1. The CDR3 has 13 amino acids. Looked up from germline, CDR1 is MGHDK and CDR2 is SYGVNS. With 4 bases clipped from V and 8 bases from J, the junction kept 5 bases outside the gene matches. CDR3 bases: TGTGCCAGCAGTGCTGGACAGGGGGGGAAGCAGTACTTC. Translated: CASSAGQGGKQYF.

The V gene is TRBV7-2, the J gene TRBJ2-1, with 12 bases aligning to TRBD1. From germline, CDR1 is SGHTA and CDR2 FQGNSA. V was clipped by 5 bases and J by 10 bases; unmatched bases: 15. This CDR3 has 17 residues. For the CDR3, the DNA is TGTGCCAGCAGCCACGGGACAGGGGGCGCAGGTCGAAAGGAGCAGTTCTTC. It is translated as CASSHGTGGAGRKEQFF.

In nucleotides, the CDR3 is TGTGCCAGCAGATCGGACAGGAGACCAAATGAGCAGTTCTTC. Protein: CASRSDRRPNEQFF. This rearrangement joins TRBV11-1 to TRBJ2-1; TRBD1 aligns across 7 bases. Looked up from germline, CDR1 is SGHAT and CDR2 is FQDESV (reference sequence). V lost 6 bases, J lost 7 bases, and 9 bases stayed unmatched. CDR3 length equals 14 residues. Using reference TRBV11-1 and TRBJ2-1 for the parts outside the CDR3, the full variable domain is EAEVAQSPRYKITEKSQAVAFWCDPISGHATLYWYRQILGQGPELLVQFQDESVVDDSQLPKDRFSAERLKGVDSTLKIQPAELGDSAMYLCASRSDRRPNEQFFGPGTRLTVL.

The chain couples TRBV20-1 to TRBJ2-5, with 9 nucleotides matching TRBD2. Trimming took 2 bases from V and 5 from J; bases not matched to a gene: 6. The CDR3 length is 14 residues. Per germline, CDR1 DFQATT and CDR2 SNEGSKA (reference sequence). The CDR3 is CSARQLAGGETQYF. In nucleotides, the CDR3 is TGCAGTGCTAGACAACTAGCGGGCGGGGAGACCCAGTACTTC.

V gene TRBV5-1 combines with J gene TRBJ2-7; TRBD1 matches at 8 bases. This CDR3 has 14 amino acids. The V gene's germline CDR1 is SGHRS and CDR2 YFSETQ. The trim removed 6 bases at V and 3 bases at J, leaving 8 bases unmatched. Written as DNA, the CDR3 is TGCGCCAGCATGGACAGGGAAAACCACTACGAGCAGTACTTC. This gives the protein CASMDRENHYEQYF.

The rearrangement joins TRBV7-2 to TRBJ2-4; 9 bases map to TRBD1. Gene TRBJ2-7 matches the end of the DNA better, so the J call may be wrong. Germline assignment: CDR1 SGHTA and CDR2 FQGNSA. The CDR3 is made up of 15 amino acids. CDR3 nucleotides: TGTGCCAGCAGTCCCACCGGGACAGGGTTATACGAGCAGTACTTC. This sequence encodes CASSPTGTGLYEQYF.

This clonotype was seen a few times. The V gene is TRBV29-1, the J gene TRBJ2-4, with D tentatively TRBD1 (5 bases). The CDR3 is made up of 15 amino acids. The V gene lost 4 bases and the J gene lost 7 bases, with 20 bases spanning the gap. Germline assignment: CDR1 SQVTM and CDR2 ANQGSEA. The CDR3 DNA is TGCAGCGTTGGGATTGGCCTACGGAACAGGAACATTCAGTACTTC. Protein product: CSVGIGLRNRNIQYF.